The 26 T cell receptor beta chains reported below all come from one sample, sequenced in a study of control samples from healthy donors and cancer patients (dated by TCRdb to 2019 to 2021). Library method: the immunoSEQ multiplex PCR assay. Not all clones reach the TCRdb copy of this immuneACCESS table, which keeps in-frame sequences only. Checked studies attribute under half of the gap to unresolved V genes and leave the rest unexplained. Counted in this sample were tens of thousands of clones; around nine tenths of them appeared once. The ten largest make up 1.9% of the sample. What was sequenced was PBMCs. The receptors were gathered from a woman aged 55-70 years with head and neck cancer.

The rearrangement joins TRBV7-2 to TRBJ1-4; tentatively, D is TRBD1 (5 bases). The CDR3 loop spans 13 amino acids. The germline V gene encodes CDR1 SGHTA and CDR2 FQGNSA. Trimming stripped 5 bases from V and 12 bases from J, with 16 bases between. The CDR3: CASSPRGGGELFF. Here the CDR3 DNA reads TGTGCCAGCAGCCCACGCGGGGGAGGGGAACTGTTTTTT.

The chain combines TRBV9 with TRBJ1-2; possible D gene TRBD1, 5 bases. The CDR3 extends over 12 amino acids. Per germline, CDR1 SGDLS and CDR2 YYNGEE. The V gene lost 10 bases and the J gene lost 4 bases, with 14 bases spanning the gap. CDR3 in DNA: TGTGCCGGCCGACAGCTTACCTATGGCTACACCTTC. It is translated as CAGRQLTYGYTF.

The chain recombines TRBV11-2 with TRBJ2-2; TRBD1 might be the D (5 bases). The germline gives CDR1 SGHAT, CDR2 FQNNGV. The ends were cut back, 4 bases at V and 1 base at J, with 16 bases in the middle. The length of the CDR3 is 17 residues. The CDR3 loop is CASSSDRATGNTGELFF. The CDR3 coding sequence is TGTGCCAGCAGCTCCGATAGAGCAACAGGGAACACCGGGGAGCTGTTTTTT.

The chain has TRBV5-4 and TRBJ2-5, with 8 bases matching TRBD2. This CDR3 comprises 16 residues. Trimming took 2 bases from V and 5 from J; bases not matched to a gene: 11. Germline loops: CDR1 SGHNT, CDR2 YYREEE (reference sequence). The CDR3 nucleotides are TGTGCCAGCAGCTTCGGGAGCCGAGCGGGAGAGGAGACCCAGTACTTC. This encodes CASSFGSRAGEETQYF.

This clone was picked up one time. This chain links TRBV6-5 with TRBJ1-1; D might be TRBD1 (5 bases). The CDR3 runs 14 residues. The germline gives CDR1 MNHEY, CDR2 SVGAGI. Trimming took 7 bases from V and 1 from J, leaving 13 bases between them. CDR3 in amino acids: CASKKGRANTEAFF. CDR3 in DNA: TGTGCCAGCAAAAAGGGACGGGCGAACACTGAAGCTTTCTTT.

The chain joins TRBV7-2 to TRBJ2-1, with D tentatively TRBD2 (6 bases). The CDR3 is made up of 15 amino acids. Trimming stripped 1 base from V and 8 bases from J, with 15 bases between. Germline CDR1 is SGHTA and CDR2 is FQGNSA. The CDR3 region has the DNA TGTGCCAGCAGCTTAGGGCCGGGAGCACGGCATGAGCAGTTCTTC. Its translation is CASSLGPGARHEQFF.

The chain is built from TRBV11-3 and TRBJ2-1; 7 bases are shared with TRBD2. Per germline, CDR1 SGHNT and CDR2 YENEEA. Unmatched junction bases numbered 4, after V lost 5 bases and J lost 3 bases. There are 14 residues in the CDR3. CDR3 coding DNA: TGTGCCAGCAGCCCCGGGACTAACTACAATGAGCAGTTCTTC. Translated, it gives CASSPGTNYNEQFF.

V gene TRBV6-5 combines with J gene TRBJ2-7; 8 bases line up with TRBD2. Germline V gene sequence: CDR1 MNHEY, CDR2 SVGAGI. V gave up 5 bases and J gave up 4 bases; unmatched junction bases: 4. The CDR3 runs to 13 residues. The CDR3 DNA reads TGTGCCAGCAGTCAGCGGGAGTATTACGAGCAGTACTTC. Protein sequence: CASSQREYYEQYF.

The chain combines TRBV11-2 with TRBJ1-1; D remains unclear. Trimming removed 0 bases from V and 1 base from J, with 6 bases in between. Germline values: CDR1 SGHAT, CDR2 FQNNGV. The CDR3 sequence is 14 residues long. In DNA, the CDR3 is TGTGCCAGCAGCTTAGACGCGTGGAACACTGAAGCTTTCTTT. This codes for CASSLDAWNTEAFF.

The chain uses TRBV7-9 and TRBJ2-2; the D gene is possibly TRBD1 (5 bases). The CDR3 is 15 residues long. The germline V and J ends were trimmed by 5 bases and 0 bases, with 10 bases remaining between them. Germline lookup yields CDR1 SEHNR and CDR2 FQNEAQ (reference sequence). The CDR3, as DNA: TGTGCCAGCAGCCTCGACAGCTCGAACACCGGGGAGCTGTTTTTT. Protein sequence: CASSLDSSNTGELFF.

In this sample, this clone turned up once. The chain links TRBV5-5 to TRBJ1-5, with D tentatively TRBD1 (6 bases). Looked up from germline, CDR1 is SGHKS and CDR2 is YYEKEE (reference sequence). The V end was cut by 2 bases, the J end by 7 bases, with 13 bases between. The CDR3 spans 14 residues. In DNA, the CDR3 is TGTGCCAGCAGCTTAGTATCAGGGGTACAGCCCCAGCATTTT. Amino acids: CASSLVSGVQPQHF.

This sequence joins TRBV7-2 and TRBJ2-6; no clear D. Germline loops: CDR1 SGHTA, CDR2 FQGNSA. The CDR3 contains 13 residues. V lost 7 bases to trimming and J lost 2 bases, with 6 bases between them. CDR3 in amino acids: CASMFPGANVLTF. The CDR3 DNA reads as TGTGCCAGCATGTTTCCTGGGGCCAACGTCCTGACTTTC.

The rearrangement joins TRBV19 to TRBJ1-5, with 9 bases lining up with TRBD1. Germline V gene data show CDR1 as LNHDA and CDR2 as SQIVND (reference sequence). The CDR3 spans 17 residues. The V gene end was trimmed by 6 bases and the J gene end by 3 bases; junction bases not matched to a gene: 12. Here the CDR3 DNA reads TGTGCCAGTAGGTCCGGGACAGGGCTTGGGAACAATCAGCCCCAGCATTTT. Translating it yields CASRSGTGLGNNQPQHF.

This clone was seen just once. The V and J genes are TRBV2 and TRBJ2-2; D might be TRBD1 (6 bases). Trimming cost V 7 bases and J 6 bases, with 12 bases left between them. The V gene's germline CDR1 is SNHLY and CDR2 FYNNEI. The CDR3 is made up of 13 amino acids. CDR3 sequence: CASTPTGSGELFF. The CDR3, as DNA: TGTGCCAGCACACCAACAGGGTCCGGGGAGCTGTTTTTT.

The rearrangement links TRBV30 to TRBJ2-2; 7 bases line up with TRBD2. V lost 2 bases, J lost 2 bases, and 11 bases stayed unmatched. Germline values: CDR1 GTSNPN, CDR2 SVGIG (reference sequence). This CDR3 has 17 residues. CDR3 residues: CAWSSPMGGGNTGELFF. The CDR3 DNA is TGTGCCTGGAGTTCCCCAATGGGGGGGGGTAACACCGGGGAGCTGTTTTTT.

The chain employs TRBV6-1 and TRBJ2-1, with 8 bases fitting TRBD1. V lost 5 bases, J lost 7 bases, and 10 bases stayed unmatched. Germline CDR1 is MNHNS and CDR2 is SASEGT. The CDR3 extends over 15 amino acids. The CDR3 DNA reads TGTGCCAGCAGTTCTGGACAGGGTTTTAGGAATGAGCAGTTCTTC. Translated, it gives CASSSGQGFRNEQFF.

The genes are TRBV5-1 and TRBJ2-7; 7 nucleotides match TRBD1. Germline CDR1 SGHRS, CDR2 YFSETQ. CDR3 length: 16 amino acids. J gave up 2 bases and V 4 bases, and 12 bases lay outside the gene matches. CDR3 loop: CASSPGQLHPTYEQYF. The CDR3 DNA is TGCGCCAGCAGCCCGGGACAGCTACATCCCACCTACGAGCAGTACTTC.

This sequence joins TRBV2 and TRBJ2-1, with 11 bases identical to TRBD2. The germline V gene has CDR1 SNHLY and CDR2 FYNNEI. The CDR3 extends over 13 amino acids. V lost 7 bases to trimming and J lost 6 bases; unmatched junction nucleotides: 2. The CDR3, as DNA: TGTGCCAGCAATAGCGGGAGGGCCAATGAGCAGTTCTTC. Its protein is CASNSGRANEQFF.

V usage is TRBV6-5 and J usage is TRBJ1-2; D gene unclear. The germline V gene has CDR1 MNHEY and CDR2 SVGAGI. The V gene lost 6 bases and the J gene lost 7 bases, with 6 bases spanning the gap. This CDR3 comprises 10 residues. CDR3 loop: CASSSFGYTF. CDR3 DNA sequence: TGTGCCAGCAGCTCTTTTGGCTACACCTTC.

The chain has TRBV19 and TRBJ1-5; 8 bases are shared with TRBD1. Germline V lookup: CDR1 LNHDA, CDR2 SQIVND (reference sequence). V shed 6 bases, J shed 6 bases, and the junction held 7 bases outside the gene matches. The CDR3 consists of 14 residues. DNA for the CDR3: TGTGCCAGTAGCGACAGGGGTACGGCTCAGCCCCAGCATTTT. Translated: CASSDRGTAQPQHF.

CDR3 sequence reads: CATSRDGEGRQPQHF. The CDR3 DNA reads TGTGCCACCAGCAGAGATGGGGAGGGGCGGCAGCCCCAGCATTTT. The chain recombines TRBV15 with TRBJ1-5; D possibly corresponds to TRBD1 (5 bases). V shed 0 bases and J shed 7 bases, with 13 bases lying between them. The CDR3 totals 15 residues. Germline V gives CDR1 LNHNV, CDR2 YYDKDF (reference sequence).

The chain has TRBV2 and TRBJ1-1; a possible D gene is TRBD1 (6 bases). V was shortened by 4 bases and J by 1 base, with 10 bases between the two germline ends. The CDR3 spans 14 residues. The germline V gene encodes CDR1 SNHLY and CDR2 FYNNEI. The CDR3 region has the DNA TGTGCCAGCAGTGGTAGGGGGACGAACACTGAAGCTTTCTTT. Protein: CASSGRGTNTEAFF.

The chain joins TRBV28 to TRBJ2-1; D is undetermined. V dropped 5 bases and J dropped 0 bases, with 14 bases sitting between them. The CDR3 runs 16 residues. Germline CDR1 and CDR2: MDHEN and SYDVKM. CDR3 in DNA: TGTGCCAGCAGTGCTTCGGCGGCGAACTCCTACAATGAGCAGTTCTTC. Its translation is CASSASAANSYNEQFF. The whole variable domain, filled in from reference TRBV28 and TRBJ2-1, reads DVKVTQSSRYLVKRTGEKVFLECVQDMDHENMFWYRQDPGLGLRLIYFSYDVKMKEKGDIPEGYSVSREKKERFSLILESASTNQTSMYLCASSASAANSYNEQFFGPGTRLTVL.

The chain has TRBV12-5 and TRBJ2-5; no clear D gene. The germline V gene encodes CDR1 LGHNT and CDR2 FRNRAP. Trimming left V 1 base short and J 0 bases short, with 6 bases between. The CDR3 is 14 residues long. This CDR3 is CASGLGSYQETQYF. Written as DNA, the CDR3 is TGTGCTAGTGGTTTGGGGTCGTACCAAGAGACCCAGTACTTC.

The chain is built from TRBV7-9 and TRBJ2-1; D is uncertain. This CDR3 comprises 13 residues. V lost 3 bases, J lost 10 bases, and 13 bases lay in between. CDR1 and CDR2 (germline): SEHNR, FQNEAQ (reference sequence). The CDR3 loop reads CASSFSLFIEQFF. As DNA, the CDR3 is TGTGCCAGCAGCTTCTCCCTATTCATCGAGCAGTTCTTC.

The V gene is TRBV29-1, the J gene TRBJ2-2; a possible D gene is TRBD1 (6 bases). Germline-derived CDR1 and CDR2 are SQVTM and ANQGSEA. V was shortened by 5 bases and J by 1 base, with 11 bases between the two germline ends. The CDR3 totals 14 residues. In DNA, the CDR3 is TGCAGCGTTCTGGGGGCGCGGAACACCGGGGAGCTGTTTTTT. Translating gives CSVLGARNTGELFF.